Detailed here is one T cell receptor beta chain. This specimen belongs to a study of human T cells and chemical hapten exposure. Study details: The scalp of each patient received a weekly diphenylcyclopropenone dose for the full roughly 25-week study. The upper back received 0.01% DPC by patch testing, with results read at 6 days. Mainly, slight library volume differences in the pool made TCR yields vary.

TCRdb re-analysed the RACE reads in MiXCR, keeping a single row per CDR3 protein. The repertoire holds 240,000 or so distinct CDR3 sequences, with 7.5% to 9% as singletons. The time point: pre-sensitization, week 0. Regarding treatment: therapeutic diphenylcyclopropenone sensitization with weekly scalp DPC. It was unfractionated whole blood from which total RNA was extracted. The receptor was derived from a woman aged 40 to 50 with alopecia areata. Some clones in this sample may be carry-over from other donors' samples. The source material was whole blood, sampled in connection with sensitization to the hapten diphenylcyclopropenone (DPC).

CDR3: CASRESGSRSYEQYF. The CDR3 DNA is TGTGCCAGCAGGGAAAGCGGCAGTCGCTCCTACGAGCAGTACTTC. V is TRBV6-2 or TRBV6-3 and J is TRBJ2-7, with D maybe TRBD2 (5 bases). Germline V gene data show CDR1 as MNHEY and CDR2 as SVGEGT. V was trimmed by 6 bases and J by 0 bases, leaving 15 bases between them. The CDR3 consists of 15 residues.